This T cell receptor (beta chain) was recovered during a study of blood T cell repertoires in COVID-19. Background on the study: Acute-phase and convalescent COVID-19 samples originated in the United States, Italy and Spain. T cells, B-cell-depleted T cells, or PBMCs provided the cDNA or gDNA that served as material.

Under the authors' procedure: Estimates of nucleated cell counts were drawn from the amplification of reference gene primers. TCRdb keeps only in-frame clones here, not all; method: immunoSEQ multiplex PCR. That table furnishes V, J and clone size, whereas the DNA furnished D and trimming. The sample holds tens of thousands of clones, more than 80% seen once. Germline V CDR1 and CDR2: SQVTM, ANQGSEA. V shed 6 bases and J shed 1 base, with 12 bases lying between them. The CDR3 sequence is 14 residues long. There are a few counts of this clone. The sequence derives from a man in his 60s with active or convalescent COVID-19. The specimen sequenced was peripheral blood. This chain joins TRBV29-1 and TRBJ2-2; TRBD1 is a possible D gene (6 bases). For the CDR3, the DNA is TGCAGCGTAGCAGGGGTCCTGAACACCGGGGAGCTGTTTTTT. Amino acid sequence: CSVAGVLNTGELFF.